The next 21 T cell receptor beta chains were all read from a single sample in a study of T cell responses to AZD1222 COVID-19 vaccine. The assay was immunoSEQ multiplex PCR, and TCRdb's table has in-frame clones only and misses some. Among about 150,000 clones listed, roughly nine tenths were seen once. This sample comprised peripheral blood, obtained on day 0 of MenACWY control vaccination. Source of these receptors: an adult in good health.

This sequence joins TRBV2 and TRBJ1-2, with D perhaps matching TRBD1 (6 bases). The length of the CDR3 is 12 residues. V lost 6 bases to trimming and J lost 6 bases, with 11 bases between them. Per germline, CDR1 SNHLY and CDR2 FYNNEI. CDR3 region: CASRGGAHGYTF. CDR3 sequence (DNA): TGTGCCAGCAGAGGGGGGGCGCATGGCTACACCTTC.

This clone was counted only a few times. CDR3 sequence reads: CASTTEMPTQYF. CDR3 coding DNA: TGTGCCAGCACCACCGAAATGCCTACGCAGTATTTT. The chain combines TRBV27 with TRBJ2-3; D unresolved. With 7 bases removed from V and 8 bases from J, the gap between germline ends came to 13 bases. The germline V gene has CDR1 MNHEY and CDR2 SMNVEV (reference sequence). The CDR3 is 12 residues long.

The chain carries TRBV21-1 and TRBJ2-2; the DNA was not compared with TRBD2, the D call given in the table. TRBV21-1 is assigned pseudogene status. CDR3 length equals 18 residues. This CDR3 is CASSRVVSGGTNTGELFF. CDR3 coding DNA: TGTGCCAGCAGCCGGGTGGTTAGCGGGGGGACGAACACCGGGGAGCTGTTTTTT.

The rearrangement joins TRBV5-1 to TRBJ1-4, with D hard to call. There are 16 residues in the CDR3. Between the trimmed V and J ends, which lost 0 bases and 0 bases, there was a span of 9 bases. CDR1 and CDR2 (germline): SGHRS, YFSETQ. CDR3 DNA: TGCGCCAGCAGCTTGGGAAACCTTGCAACTAATGAAAAACTGTTTTTT. Protein: CASSLGNLATNEKLFF.

The chain uses TRBV2 and TRBJ1-1; D not certain. This CDR3 is built from 13 residues. Trimming shortened V by 6 bases and J by 0 bases, and 8 bases separated the two germline ends. The germline V gene has CDR1 SNHLY and CDR2 FYNNEI. CDR3: CASRALLNTEAFF. CDR3 DNA: TGTGCCAGCAGAGCTCTCTTGAACACTGAAGCTTTCTTT.

The CDR3 DNA reads TGCGCCAGCACCGCAGGCTCACTCTACGAGCAGTACTTC. Protein: CASTAGSLYEQYF. The V and J genes are TRBV10-2 and TRBJ2-7; D unresolved. Germline loops: CDR1 WSHSY, CDR2 SAAADI. CDR3 length: 13 residues. V was cut by 7 bases and J by 3 bases, with 13 bases left in between.

This clone has only one observation. V gene TRBV6-5 combines with J gene TRBJ1-1; tentative D call: TRBD1 (5 bases). Germline V CDR1 and CDR2: MNHEY, SVGAGI. V lost 8 bases and J lost 3, with 16 bases in between. This CDR3 has 14 residues. The CDR3 reads CASGRRRGDTEAFF. CDR3 coding DNA: TGTGCCAGCGGCAGACGTCGGGGGGACACTGAAGCTTTCTTT.

The gene calls are TRBV12-3 or TRBV12-4 and TRBJ1-4, with a tentative D call TRBD1 (6 bases). Trimming cost V 1 base and J 10 bases, with 10 bases left between them. The CDR3 is made up of 13 amino acids. DNA for the CDR3: TGTGCCAGCAGTTTAGTTGAGGGGGGAAAACTGTTTTTT. Amino acid sequence: CASSLVEGGKLFF.

This sequence joins TRBV2 and TRBJ2-7, with D possibly being TRBD1 or TRBD2 (6 bases each). The length of the CDR3 is 10 residues. Germline V gene sequence: CDR1 SNHLY, CDR2 FYNNEI. The ends were cut back, 8 bases at V and 10 bases at J, with 12 bases in the middle. CDR3 protein: CASGGTPQYF. Written as DNA, the CDR3 is TGTGCCAGCGGGGGGACACCTCAGTACTTC.

This clone was seen only once. The genes are TRBV11-3 and TRBJ2-5; D is possibly TRBD2 (5 bases). Germline V gene sequence: CDR1 SGHNT, CDR2 YENEEA. The CDR3 sequence is 17 residues long. V gave up 1 base and J gave up 3 bases, with 18 bases separating them. CDR3 DNA: TGTGCCAGCAGCTTAGCCCTCCGGTCGGGGAGTGAAGAGACCCAGTACTTC. This codes for CASSLALRSGSEETQYF.

The chain joins TRBV29-1 to TRBJ1-4; D remains unclear. Trimming shortened V by 4 bases and J by 5 bases, and 5 bases separated the two germline ends. Germline lookup yields CDR1 SQVTM and CDR2 ANQGSEA. CDR3 length: 11 residues. The CDR3 DNA reads as TGCAGCGTTGCAGAGAATGAAAAACTGTTTTTT. Translating gives CSVAENEKLFF.

The chain links TRBV19 to TRBJ1-1, with a weak D call TRBD1 (6 bases). The V gene's germline CDR1 is LNHDA and CDR2 SQIVND (reference sequence). V shed 5 bases and J shed 8 bases, with 15 bases lying between them. There are 13 residues in the CDR3. The CDR3 is CASSGGPRREAFF. As DNA, the CDR3 is TGTGCCAGTAGTGGGGGCCCCCGGCGAGAAGCTTTCTTT.

V and J are TRBV6-5 and TRBJ1-5; no firm D call. Trimming shortened V by 5 bases and J by 3 bases, and 14 bases separated the two germline ends. CDR3 size: 15 residues. CDR1 MNHEY and CDR2 SVGAGI come from the germline V gene. The CDR3 reads CASSPDGINNQPQHF. The CDR3 DNA follows: TGTGCCAGCAGTCCCGACGGGATTAACAATCAGCCCCAGCATTTT.

This clone was detected once. This chain uses TRBV4-2 with TRBJ1-3, with D perhaps TRBD1 (5 bases). The CDR3 runs to 15 residues. The ends were cut back, 0 bases at V and 0 bases at J, with 6 bases in the middle. Looked up from germline, CDR1 is LGHNA and CDR2 is YNFKEQ. The CDR3 region has the DNA TGTGCCAGCAGCCAAGAAGACAGCTCTGGAAACACCATATATTTT. Translating gives CASSQEDSSGNTIYF.

V and J are TRBV10-2 and TRBJ2-1, with D possibly being TRBD1 (5 bases). Germline V gene lookup returns CDR1 WSHSY and CDR2 SAAADI. This CDR3 spans 13 amino acids. Trimming stripped 3 bases from V and 7 bases from J, with 10 bases between. CDR3 sequence reads: CASSDSGWNEQFF. DNA of the CDR3: TGCGCCAGCAGTGATTCAGGGTGGAATGAGCAGTTCTTC.

This chain connects TRBV6-5 to TRBJ1-2, with D perhaps matching TRBD1 (5 bases). V lost 6 bases, J lost 6 bases, and 11 bases lay in between. Germline CDR1 and CDR2: MNHEY and SVGAGI. This CDR3 has 12 residues. The CDR3 nucleotides read TGTGCCAGCAGGAAGGCGGGGGATGGCTACACCTTC. Protein product: CASRKAGDGYTF.

V is TRBV5-1 and J is TRBJ1-1; D ambiguous. The CDR3 has 14 amino acids. V dropped 4 bases and J dropped 1 base, with 11 bases sitting between them. The V gene's germline CDR1 is SGHRS and CDR2 YFSETQ. The CDR3 DNA reads as TGCGCCAGCAGCCTCCAGGTTGAGAACACTGAAGCTTTCTTT. Translation gives CASSLQVENTEAFF.

V is TRBV18 and J is TRBJ1-4; tentative D call: TRBD1 (6 bases). Trimming left V 3 bases short and J 4 bases short, with 12 bases between. The CDR3 contains 15 residues. The germline V gene encodes CDR1 KGHSH and CDR2 LQKENI. The CDR3 spells CASSPRTVRNEKLFF. CDR3 nucleotides: TGTGCCAGCTCACCGAGGACAGTCCGTAATGAAAAACTGTTTTTT.

This chain connects TRBV5-8 to TRBJ2-7; D is unresolved. This CDR3 has 14 amino acids. V was pared by 0 bases and J by 0 bases, with 7 bases between. Germline lookup yields CDR1 SGHTS and CDR2 YDEGEE. The CDR3 coding sequence is TGTGCCAGCAGCTTGGGGGATAGCTCCTACGAGCAGTACTTC. Residues: CASSLGDSSYEQYF.

This clone is a singleton in its sample. This rearrangement joins TRBV7-2 to TRBJ2-7; weak D call: TRBD2 (6 bases). CDR3 length: 14 residues. Germline CDR1 and CDR2: SGHTA and FQGNSA. V was trimmed by 5 bases and J by 5 bases, leaving 16 bases between them. The CDR3 DNA sequence: TGTGCCAGCAGCCATAGGGACTCCAGGGACGAGCAGTACTTC. Translating gives CASSHRDSRDEQYF. Full variable domain (remainder filled in from reference TRBV7-2 and TRBJ2-7): GAGVSQSPSNKVTEKGKDVELRCDPISGHTALYWYRQSLGQGLEFLIYFQGNSAPDKSGLPSDRFSAERTGGSVSTLTIQRTQQEDSAVYLCASSHRDSRDEQYFGPGTRLTVT.

This chain connects TRBV18 to TRBJ1-1; D is possibly TRBD1 (5 bases). V was shortened by 6 bases and J by 1 base, with 9 bases between the two germline ends. The CDR3 covers 13 residues. Germline assignment: CDR1 KGHSH and CDR2 LQKENI. CDR3 nucleotides: TGTGCCAGCTCGCGGGACGGGAACACTGAAGCTTTCTTT. Translation: CASSRDGNTEAFF.